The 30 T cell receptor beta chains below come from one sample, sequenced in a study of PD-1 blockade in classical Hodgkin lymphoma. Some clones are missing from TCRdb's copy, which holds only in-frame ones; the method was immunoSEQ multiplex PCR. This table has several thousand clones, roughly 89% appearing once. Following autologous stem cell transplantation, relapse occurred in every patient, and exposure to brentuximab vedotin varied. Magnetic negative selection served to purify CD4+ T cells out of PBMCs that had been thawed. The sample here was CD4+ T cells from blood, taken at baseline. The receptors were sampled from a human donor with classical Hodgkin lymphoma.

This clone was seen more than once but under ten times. CDR3 protein: CASSQGRLANSPLHF. CDR3 sequence (DNA): TGCGCCAGCAGCCAAGGAAGGCTGGCTAATTCACCCCTCCACTTT. The rearrangement uses TRBV5-1 and TRBJ1-6; D ambiguous. CDR1 is SGHRS, CDR2 YFSETQ, per germline. The CDR3 totals 15 residues. Trimming cost V 4 bases and J 6 bases, with 14 bases left between them.

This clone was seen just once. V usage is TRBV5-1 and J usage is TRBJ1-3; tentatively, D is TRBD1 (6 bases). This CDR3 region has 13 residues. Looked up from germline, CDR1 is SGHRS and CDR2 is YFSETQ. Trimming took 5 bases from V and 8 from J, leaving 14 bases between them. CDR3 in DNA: TGCGCCAGCAGGATCAGGGGTTCGGACACCATATATTTT. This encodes CASRIRGSDTIYF.

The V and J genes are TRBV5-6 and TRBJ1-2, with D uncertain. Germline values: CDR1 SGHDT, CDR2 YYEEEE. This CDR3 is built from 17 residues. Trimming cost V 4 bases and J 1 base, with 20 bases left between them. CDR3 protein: CASSQTGLEGNNYGYTF. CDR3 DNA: TGTGCCAGCAGCCAGACCGGATTGGAGGGTAATAACTATGGCTACACCTTC.

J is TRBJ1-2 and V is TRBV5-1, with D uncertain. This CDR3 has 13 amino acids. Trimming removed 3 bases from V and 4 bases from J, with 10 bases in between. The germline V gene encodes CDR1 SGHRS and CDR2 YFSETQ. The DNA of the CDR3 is TGCGCCAGCAGCTCTGAGGGAGGCTATGGCTACACCTTC. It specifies CASSSEGGYGYTF.

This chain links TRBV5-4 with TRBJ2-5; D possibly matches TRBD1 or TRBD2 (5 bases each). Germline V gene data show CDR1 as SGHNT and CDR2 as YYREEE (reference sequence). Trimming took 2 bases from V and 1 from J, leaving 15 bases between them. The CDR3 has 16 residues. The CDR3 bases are TGTGCCAGCAGCTTTTCATCCGGGACCCTCCAAGAGACCCAGTACTTC. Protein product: CASSFSSGTLQETQYF.

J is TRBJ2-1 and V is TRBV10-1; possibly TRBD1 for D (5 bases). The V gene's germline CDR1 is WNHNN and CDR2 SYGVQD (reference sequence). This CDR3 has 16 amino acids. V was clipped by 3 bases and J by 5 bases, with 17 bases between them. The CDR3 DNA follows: TGCGCCAGCAGTGACCTCGAGATGCGACAGCACAATGAGCAGTTCTTC. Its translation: CASSDLEMRQHNEQFF.

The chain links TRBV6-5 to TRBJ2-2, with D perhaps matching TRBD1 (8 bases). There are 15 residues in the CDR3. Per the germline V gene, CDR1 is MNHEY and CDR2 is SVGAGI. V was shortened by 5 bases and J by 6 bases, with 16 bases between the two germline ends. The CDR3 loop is CASSPGQGGAGELFF. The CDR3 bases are TGTGCCAGCAGTCCCGGACAGGGAGGGGCCGGGGAGCTGTTTTTT.

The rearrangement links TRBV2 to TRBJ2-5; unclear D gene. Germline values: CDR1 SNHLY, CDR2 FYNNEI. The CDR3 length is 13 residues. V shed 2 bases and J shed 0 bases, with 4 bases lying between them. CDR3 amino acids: CASSESYQETQYF. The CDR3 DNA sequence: TGTGCCAGCAGTGAATCCTACCAAGAGACCCAGTACTTC.

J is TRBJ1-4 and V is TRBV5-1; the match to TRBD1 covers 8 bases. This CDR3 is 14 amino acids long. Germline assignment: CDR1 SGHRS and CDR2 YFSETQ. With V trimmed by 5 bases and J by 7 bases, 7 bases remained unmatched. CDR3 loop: CASRGGTGPEKLFF. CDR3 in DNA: TGCGCCAGCAGGGGAGGGACAGGTCCTGAAAAACTGTTTTTT.

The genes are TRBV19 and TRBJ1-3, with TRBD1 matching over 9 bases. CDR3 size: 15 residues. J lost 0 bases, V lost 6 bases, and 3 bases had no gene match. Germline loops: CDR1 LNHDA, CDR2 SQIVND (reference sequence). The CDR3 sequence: CASSGQGSSGNTIYF. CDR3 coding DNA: TGTGCCAGTAGCGGACAGGGGAGCTCTGGAAACACCATATATTTT. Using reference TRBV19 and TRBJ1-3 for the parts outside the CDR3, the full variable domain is DGGITQSPKYLFRKEGQNVTLSCEQNLNHDAMYWYRQDPGQGLRLIYYSQIVNDFQKGDIAEGYSVSREKKESFPLTVTSAQKNPTAFYLCASSGQGSSGNTIYFGEGSWLTVV.

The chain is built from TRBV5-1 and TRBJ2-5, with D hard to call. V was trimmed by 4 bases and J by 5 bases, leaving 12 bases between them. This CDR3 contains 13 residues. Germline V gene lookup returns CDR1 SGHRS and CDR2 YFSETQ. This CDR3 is CASSRTSGETQYF. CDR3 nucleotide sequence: TGCGCCAGCAGCCGGACCTCTGGGGAGACCCAGTACTTC.

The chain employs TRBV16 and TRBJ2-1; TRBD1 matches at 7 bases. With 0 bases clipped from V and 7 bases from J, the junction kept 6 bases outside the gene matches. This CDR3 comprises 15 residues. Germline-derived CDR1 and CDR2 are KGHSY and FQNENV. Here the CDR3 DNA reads TGTGCCAGCAGCCAATCATCGACAGGGAAGAATGAGCAGTTCTTC. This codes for CASSQSSTGKNEQFF.

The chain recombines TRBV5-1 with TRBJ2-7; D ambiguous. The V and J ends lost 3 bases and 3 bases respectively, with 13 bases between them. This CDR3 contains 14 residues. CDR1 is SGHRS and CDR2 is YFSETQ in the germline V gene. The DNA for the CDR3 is TGCGCCAGCAGCTCCTCGGACCCAAACTACGAGCAGTACTTC. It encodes CASSSSDPNYEQYF. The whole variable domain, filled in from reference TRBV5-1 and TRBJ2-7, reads KAGVTQTPRYLIKTRGQQVTLSCSPISGHRSVSWYQQTPGQGLQFLFEYFSETQRNKGNFPGRFSGRQFSNSRSEMNVSTLELGDSALYLCASSSSDPNYEQYFGPGTRLTVT.

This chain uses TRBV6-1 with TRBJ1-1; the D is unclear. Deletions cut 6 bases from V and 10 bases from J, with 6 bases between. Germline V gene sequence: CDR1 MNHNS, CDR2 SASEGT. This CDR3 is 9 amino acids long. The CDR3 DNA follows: TGTGCCAGCAGCTTAAGAGCTTTCTTT. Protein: CASSLRAFF.

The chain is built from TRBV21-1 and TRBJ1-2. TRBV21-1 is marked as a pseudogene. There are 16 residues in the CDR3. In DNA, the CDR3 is TGTGCCAGCAGCATTAAGCCTAGAGTTCGCTATAATCGTTACACCTTC. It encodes CASSIKPRVRYNRYTF.

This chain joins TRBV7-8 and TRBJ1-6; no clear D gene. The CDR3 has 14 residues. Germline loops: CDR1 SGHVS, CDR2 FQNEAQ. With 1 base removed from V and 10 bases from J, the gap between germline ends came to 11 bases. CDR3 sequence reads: CASSLVPDGSPLHF. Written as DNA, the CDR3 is TGTGCCAGCAGCTTAGTGCCGGATGGATCACCCCTCCACTTT.

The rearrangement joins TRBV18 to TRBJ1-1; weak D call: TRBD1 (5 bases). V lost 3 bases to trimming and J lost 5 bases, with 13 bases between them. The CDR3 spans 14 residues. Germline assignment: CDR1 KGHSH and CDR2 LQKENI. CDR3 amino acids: CASSPLREGTEAFF. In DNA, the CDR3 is TGTGCCAGCTCACCCCTCAGGGAAGGAACTGAAGCTTTCTTT.

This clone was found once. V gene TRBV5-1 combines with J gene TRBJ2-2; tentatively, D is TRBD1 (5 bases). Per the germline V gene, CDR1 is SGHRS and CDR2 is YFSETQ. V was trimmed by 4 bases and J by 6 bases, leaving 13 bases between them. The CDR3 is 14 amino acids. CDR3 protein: CASSPDSMSGELFF. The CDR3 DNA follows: TGCGCCAGCAGCCCTGACAGTATGTCCGGGGAGCTGTTTTTT.

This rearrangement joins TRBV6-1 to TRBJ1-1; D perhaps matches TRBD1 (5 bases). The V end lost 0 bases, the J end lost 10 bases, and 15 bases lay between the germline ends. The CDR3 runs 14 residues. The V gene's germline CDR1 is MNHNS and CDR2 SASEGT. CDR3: CASSEAVREARAFF. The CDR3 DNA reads TGTGCCAGCAGTGAAGCAGTCAGGGAGGCGCGAGCTTTCTTT.

The CDR3 spells CASSPSTGAHTEAFF. The CDR3 DNA is TGTGCCAGCAGCCCCTCGACAGGGGCGCACACTGAAGCTTTCTTT. V gene TRBV7-8 combines with J gene TRBJ1-1; 8 bases align to TRBD1. Germline CDR1 and CDR2: SGHVS and FQNEAQ. Germline trimming cut 5 bases from V and 3 bases from J; bases unmatched to any gene: 8. CDR3 length equals 15 residues.

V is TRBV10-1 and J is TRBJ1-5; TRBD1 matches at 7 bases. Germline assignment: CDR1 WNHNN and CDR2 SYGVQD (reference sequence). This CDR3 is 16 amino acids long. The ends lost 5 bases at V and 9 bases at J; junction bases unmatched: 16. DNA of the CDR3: TGCGCCAGCAGTACAGATAAATACAGGGGTACCAGGCCCCAGCATTTT. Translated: CASSTDKYRGTRPQHF.

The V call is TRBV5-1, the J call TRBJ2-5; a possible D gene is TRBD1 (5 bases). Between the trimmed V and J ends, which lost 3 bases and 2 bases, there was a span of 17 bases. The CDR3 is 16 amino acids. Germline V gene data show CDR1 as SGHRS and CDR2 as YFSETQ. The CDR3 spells CASSWPPNQGQETQYF. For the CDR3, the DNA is TGCGCCAGCAGCTGGCCACCAAACCAGGGACAAGAGACCCAGTACTTC. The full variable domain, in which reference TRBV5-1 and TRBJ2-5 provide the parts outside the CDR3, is KAGVTQTPRYLIKTRGQQVTLSCSPISGHRSVSWYQQTPGQGLQFLFEYFSETQRNKGNFPGRFSGRQFSNSRSEMNVSTLELGDSALYLCASSWPPNQGQETQYFGPGTRLLVL.

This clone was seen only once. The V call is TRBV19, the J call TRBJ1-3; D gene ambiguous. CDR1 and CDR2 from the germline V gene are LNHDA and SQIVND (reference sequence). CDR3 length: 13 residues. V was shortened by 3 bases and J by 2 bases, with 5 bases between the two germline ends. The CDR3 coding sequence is TGTGCCAGTAGTATTCTCCCTGGAAACACCATATATTTT. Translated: CASSILPGNTIYF.

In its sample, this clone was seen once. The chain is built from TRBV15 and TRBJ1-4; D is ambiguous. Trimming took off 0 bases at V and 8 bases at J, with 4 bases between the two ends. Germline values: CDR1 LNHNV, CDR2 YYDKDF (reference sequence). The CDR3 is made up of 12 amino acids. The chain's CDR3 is CATSRDSEKLFF. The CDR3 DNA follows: TGTGCCACCAGCAGAGACAGCGAAAAACTGTTTTTT.

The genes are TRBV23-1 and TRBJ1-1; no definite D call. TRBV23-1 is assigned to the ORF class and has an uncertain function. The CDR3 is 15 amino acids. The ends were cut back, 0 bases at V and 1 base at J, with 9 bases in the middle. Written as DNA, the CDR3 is TGCGCCAGCAGTCAATCTCGCCAGCCGAACACTGAAGCTTTCTTT. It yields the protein CASSQSRQPNTEAFF.

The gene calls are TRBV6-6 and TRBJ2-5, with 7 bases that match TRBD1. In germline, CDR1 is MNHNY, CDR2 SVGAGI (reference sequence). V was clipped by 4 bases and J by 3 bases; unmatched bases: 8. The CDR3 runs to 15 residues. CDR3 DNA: TGTGCCAGCAGTTTGCCGAGACAGGGTAAAGAGACCCAGTACTTC. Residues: CASSLPRQGKETQYF.

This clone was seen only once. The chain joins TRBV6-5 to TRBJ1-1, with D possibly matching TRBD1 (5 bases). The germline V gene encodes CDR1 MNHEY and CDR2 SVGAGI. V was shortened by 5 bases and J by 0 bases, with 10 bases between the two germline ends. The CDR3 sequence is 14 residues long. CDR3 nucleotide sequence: TGTGCCAGCAGTCCCCGGGGGGTGAACACTGAAGCTTTCTTT. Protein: CASSPRGVNTEAFF.

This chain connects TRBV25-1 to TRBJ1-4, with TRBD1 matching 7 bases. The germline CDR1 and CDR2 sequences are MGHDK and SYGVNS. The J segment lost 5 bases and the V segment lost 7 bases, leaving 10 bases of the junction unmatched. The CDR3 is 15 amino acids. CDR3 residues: CASTPRGPGNEKLFF. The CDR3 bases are TGTGCCAGCACCCCAAGGGGGCCGGGGAATGAAAAACTGTTTTTT.

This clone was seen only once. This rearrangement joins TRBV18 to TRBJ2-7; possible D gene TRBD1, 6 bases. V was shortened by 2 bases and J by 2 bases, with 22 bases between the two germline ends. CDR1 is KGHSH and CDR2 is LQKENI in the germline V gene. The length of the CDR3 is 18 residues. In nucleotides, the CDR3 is TGTGCCAGCTCACCAAAGTCTGTACGAGGGGGTTCAACCTACGAGCAGTACTTC. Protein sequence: CASSPKSVRGGSTYEQYF.

For the CDR3, the DNA is TGTGCCAGCAGCTTAGTTGGGGTACAGGGAAGCTATGGCTACACCTTC. As protein: CASSLVGVQGSYGYTF. This rearrangement joins TRBV7-2 to TRBJ1-2; D is possibly TRBD1 (6 bases). Germline CDR1 reads SGHTA; CDR2 reads FQGNSA. V lost 1 base, J lost 4 bases, and 16 bases lay in between. The CDR3 is 16 residues long.